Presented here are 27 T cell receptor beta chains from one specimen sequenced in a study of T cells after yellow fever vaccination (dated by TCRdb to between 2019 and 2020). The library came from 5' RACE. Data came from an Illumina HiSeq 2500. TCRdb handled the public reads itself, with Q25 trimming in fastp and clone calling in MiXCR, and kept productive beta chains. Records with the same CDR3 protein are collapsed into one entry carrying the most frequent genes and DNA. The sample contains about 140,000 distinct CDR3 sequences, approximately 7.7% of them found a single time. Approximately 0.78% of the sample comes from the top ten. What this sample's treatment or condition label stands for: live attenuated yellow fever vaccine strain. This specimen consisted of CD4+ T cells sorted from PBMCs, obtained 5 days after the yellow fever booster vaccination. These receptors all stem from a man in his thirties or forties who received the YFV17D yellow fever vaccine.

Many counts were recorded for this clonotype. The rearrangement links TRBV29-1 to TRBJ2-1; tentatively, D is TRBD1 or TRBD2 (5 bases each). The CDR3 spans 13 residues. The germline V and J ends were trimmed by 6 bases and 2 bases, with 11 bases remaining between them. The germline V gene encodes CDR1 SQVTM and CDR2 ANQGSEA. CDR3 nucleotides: TGCAGCGTGGGGGTGAGGGCCTACAATGAGCAGTTCTTC. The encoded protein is CSVGVRAYNEQFF.

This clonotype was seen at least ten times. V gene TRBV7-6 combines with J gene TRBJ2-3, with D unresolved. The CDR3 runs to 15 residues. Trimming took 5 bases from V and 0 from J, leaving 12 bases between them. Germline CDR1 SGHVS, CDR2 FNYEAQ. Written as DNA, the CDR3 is TGTGCCAGCAGCGCGAGCTATACCAGCACAGATACGCAGTATTTT. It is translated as CASSASYTSTDTQYF.

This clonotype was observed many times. The CDR3 bases are TGTGCCAGCAGTCGATACAATGAGCAGTTCTTC. This encodes CASSRYNEQFF. V usage is TRBV12-3 or TRBV12-4 and J usage is TRBJ2-1, with D unresolved. The CDR3 is 11 amino acids. Trimming stripped 5 bases from V and 4 bases from J, with 3 bases between.

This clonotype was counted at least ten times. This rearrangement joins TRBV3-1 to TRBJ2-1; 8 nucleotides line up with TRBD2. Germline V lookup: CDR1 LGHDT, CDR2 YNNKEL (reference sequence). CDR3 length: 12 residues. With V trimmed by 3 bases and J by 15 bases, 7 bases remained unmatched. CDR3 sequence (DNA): TGTGCCAGCAGCCAGGGCTTGCGGGAGGTGTTCTTC. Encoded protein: CASSQGLREVFF.

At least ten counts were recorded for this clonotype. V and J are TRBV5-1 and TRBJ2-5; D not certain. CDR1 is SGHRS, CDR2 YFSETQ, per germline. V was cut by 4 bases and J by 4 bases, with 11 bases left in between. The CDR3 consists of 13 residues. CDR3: CASSGRAGETQYF. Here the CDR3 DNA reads TGCGCCAGCAGCGGGCGAGCCGGAGAGACCCAGTACTTC. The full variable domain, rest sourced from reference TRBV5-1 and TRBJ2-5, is KAGVTQTPRYLIKTRGQQVTLSCSPISGHRSVSWYQQTPGQGLQFLFEYFSETQRNKGNFPGRFSGRQFSNSRSEMNVSTLELGDSALYLCASSGRAGETQYFGPGTRLLVL.

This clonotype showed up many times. Here the CDR3 reads CASSLVGRIDTQYF. The DNA of the CDR3 is TGTGCCAGCAGCTTAGTGGGCAGGATAGATACGCAGTATTTT. J is TRBJ2-3 and V is TRBV11-2; D unclear. The germline V and J ends were trimmed by 1 base and 5 bases, with 10 bases remaining between them. The CDR3 length is 14 residues. The germline gives CDR1 SGHAT, CDR2 FQNNGV.

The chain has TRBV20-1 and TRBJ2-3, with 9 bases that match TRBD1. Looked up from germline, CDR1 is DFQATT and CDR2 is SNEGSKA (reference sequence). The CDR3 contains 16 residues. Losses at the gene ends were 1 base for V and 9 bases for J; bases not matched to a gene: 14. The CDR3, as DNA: TGCAGTGCTAGAGTGCAGACAGGGGGTCCTTCAGGGACGCAGTATTTT. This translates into CSARVQTGGPSGTQYF.

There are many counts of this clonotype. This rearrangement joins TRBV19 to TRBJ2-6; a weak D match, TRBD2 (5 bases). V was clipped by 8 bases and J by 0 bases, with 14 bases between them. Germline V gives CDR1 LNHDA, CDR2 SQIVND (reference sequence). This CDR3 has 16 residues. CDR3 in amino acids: CASSGIYLSGANVLTF. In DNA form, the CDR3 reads TGTGCCAGTTCCGGGATATACCTCTCTGGGGCCAACGTCCTGACTTTC.

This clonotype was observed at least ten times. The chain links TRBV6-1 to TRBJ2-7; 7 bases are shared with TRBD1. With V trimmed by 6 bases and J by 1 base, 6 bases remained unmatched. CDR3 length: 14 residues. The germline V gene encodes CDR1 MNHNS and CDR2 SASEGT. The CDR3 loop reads CASSRQGVSYEQYF. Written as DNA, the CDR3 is TGTGCCAGCAGCCGGCAGGGGGTTTCCTACGAGCAGTACTTC.

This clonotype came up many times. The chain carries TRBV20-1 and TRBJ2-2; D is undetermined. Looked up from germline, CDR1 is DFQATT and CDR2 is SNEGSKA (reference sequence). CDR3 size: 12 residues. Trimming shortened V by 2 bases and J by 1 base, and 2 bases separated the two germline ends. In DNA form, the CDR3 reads TGCAGTGCTAGATGGAACACCGGGGAGCTGTTTTTT. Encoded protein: CSARWNTGELFF.

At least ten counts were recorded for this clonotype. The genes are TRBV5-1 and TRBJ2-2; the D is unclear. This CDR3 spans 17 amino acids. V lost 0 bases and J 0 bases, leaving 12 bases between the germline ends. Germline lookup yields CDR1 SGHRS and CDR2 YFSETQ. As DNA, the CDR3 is TGCGCCAGCAGCTTGGTGGCTGTAAATGCGAACACCGGGGAGCTGTTTTTT. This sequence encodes CASSLVAVNANTGELFF.

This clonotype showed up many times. CDR3 amino acids: CSARRQGYEQYF. The CDR3 DNA reads as TGCAGTGCTCGCAGACAGGGCTACGAGCAGTACTTC. The chain recombines TRBV20-1 with TRBJ2-7, with 7 bases fitting TRBD1. V was clipped by 5 bases and J by 3 bases; unmatched bases: 4. The CDR3 is 12 amino acids. CDR1 is DFQATT and CDR2 is SNEGSKA in the germline V gene (reference sequence).

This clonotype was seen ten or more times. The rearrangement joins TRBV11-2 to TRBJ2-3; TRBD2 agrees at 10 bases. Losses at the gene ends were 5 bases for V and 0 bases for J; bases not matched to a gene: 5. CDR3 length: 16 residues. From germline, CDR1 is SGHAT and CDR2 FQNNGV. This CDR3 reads CASSPTSGVSTDTQYF. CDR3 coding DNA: TGTGCCAGCAGCCCAACTAGCGGGGTGAGCACAGATACGCAGTATTTT.

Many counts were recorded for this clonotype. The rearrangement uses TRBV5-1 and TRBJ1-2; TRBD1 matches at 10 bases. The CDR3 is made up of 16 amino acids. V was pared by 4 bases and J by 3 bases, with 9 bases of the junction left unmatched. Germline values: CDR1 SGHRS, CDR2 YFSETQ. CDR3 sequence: CASSTATGGADYGYTF. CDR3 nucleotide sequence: TGCGCCAGCAGCACCGCGACAGGGGGCGCCGACTATGGCTACACCTTC.

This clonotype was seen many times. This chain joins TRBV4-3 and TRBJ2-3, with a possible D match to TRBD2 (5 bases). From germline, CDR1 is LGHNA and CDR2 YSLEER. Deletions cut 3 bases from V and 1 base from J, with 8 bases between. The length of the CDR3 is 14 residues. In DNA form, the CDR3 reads TGCGCCAGCAGCCAGATCGGGGGCACAGATACGCAGTATTTT. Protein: CASSQIGGTDTQYF.

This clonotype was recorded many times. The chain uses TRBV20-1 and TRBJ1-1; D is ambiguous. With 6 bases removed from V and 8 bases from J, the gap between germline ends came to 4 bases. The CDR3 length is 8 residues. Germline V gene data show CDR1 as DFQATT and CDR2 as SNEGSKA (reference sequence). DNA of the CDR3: TGCAGTGCCAGGGAAGCTTTCTTT. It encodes CSAREAFF.

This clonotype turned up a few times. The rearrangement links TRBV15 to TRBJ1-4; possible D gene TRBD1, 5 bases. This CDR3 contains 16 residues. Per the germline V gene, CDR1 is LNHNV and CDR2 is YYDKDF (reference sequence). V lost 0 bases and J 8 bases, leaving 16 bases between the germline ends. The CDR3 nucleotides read TGTGCCACCAGCAGAGATCGTCTACGGGGCCGAGAAAAACTGTTTTTT. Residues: CATSRDRLRGREKLFF. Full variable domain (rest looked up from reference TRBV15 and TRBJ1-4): DAMVIQNPRYQVTQFGKPVTLSCSQTLNHNVMYWYQQKSSQAPKLLFHYYDKDFNNEADTPDNFQSRRPNTSFCFLDIRSPGLGDTAMYLCATSRDRLRGREKLFFGSGTQLSVL.

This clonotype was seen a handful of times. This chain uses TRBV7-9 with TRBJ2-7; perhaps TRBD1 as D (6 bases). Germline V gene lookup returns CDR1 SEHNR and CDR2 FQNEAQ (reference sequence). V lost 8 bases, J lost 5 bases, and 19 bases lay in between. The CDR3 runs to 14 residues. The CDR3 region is CASRPAGTKDEQYF. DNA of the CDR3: TGTGCCAGCCGTCCCGCAGGGACAAAGGACGAGCAGTACTTC.

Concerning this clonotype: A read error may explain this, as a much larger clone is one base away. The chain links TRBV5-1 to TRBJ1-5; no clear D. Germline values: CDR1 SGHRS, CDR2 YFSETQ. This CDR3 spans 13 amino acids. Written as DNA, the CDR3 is TGCGCCAGCAGCTTGGATAGGGATCAGCACCAGCATTTT. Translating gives CASSLDRDQHQHF.

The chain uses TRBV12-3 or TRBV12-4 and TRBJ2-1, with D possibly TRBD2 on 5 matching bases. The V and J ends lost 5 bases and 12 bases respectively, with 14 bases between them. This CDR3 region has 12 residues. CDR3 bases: TGTGCCAGCAGTCTTCGGACTGGACGGCAGTTCTTC. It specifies CASSLRTGRQFF.

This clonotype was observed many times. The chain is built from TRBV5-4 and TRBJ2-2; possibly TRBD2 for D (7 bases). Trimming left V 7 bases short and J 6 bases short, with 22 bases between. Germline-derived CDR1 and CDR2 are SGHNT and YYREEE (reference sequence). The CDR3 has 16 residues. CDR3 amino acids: CASGLAGAVGAGELFF. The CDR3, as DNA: TGTGCCAGCGGCCTCGCGGGGGCCGTCGGTGCCGGGGAGCTGTTTTTT.

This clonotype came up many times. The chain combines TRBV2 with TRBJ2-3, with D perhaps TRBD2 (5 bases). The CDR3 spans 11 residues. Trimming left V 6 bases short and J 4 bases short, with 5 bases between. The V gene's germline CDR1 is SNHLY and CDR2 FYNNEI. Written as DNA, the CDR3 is TGTGCCAGCAGGCGGGCAGATACGCAGTATTTT. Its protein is CASRRADTQYF.

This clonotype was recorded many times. CDR3: CASSTGRGVEQYF. The DNA of the CDR3 is TGTGCCAGCTCTACCGGGAGAGGGGTCGAGCAGTACTTC. This rearrangement joins TRBV18 to TRBJ2-7; the D gene is possibly TRBD2 (6 bases). The germline V gene has CDR1 KGHSH and CDR2 LQKENI. This CDR3 is 13 amino acids long. V dropped 6 bases and J dropped 6 bases, with 15 bases sitting between them. Using reference TRBV18 and TRBJ2-7 for the parts outside the CDR3, the full variable domain is NAGVMQNPRHLVRRRGQEARLRCSPMKGHSHVYWYRQLPEEGLKFMVYLQKENIIDESGMPKERFSAEFPKEGPSILRIQQVVRGDSAAYFCASSTGRGVEQYFGPGTRLTVT.

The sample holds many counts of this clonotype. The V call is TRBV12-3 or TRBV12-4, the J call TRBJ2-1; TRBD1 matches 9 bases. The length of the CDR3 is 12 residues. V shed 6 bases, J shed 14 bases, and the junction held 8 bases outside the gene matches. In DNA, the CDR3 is TGTGCCAGCAGATCGGGACAGGGAAACAAGTTCTTC. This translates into CASRSGQGNKFF.

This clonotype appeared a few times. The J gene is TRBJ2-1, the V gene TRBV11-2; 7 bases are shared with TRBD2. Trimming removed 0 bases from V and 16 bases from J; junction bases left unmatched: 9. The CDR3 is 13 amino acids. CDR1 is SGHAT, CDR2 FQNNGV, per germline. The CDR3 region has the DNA TGTGCCAGCAGCTTAGATTACCTAGCGGTAACTTTCTTC. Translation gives CASSLDYLAVTFF.

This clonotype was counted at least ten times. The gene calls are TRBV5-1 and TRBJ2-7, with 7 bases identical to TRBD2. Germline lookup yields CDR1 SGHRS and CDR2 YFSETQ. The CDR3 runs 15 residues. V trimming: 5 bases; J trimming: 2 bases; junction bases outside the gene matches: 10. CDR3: CASRDAAGPTYEQYF. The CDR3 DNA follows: TGCGCCAGCAGAGATGCAGCGGGACCCACCTACGAGCAGTACTTC. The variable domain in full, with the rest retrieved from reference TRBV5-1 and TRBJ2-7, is KAGVTQTPRYLIKTRGQQVTLSCSPISGHRSVSWYQQTPGQGLQFLFEYFSETQRNKGNFPGRFSGRQFSNSRSEMNVSTLELGDSALYLCASRDAAGPTYEQYFGPGTRLTVT.

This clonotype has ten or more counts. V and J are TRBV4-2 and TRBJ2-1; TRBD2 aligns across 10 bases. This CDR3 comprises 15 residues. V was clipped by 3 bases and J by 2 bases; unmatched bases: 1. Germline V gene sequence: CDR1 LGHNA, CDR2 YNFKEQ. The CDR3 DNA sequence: TGTGCCAGCAGCCACACTAGCGGGACCTACAATGAGCAGTTCTTC. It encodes CASSHTSGTYNEQFF.